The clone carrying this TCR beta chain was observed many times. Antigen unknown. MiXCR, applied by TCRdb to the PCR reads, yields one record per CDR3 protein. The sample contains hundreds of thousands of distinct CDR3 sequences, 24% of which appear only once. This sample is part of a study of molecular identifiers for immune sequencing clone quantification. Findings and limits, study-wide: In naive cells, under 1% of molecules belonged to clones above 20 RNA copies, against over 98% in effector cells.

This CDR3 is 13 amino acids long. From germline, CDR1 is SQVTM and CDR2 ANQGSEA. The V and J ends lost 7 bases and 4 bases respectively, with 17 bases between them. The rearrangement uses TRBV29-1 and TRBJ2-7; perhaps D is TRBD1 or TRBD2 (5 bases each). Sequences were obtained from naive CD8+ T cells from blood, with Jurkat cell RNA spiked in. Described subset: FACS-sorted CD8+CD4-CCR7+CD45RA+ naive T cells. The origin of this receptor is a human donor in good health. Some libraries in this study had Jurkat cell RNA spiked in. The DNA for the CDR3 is TGCAGCGCCGGACCCGGGGACCTATACGAGCAGTACTTC. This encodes CSAGPGDLYEQYF.